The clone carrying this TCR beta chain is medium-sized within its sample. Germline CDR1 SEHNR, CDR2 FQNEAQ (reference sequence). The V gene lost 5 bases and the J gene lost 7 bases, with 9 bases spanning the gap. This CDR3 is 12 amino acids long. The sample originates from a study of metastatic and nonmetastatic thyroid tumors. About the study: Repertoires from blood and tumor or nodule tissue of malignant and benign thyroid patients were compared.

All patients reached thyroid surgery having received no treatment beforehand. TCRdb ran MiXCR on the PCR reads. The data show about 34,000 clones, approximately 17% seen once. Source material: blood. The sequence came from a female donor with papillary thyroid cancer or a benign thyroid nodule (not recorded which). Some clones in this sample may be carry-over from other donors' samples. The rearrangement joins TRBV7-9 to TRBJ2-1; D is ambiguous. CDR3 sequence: CASSPTRNEQFF. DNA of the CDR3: TGTGCCAGCAGCCCCACGAGGAATGAGCAGTTCTTC.